This TCR beta chain was sequenced in a study of blood T cell repertoires in COVID-19. Germline-derived CDR1 and CDR2 are WNHNN and SYGVQD (reference sequence). There are 17 residues in the CDR3. J gave up 5 bases and V 4 bases, and 11 bases lay outside the gene matches. This clone has a handful of counts. Original analysis: Amplifying reference gene primers gave estimates of nucleated cell counts. Method: immunoSEQ multiplex PCR; TCRdb's copy keeps in-frame clones and lacks some. The DNA was the basis for D and trimming; V, J and clone size are from that table. The sample gives about 290,000 clones, nearly 90% of which show up once; roughly 10% is in the top ten.

The source material was peripheral blood. The chain is built from TRBV10-1 and TRBJ2-1; 10 nucleotides match TRBD1. The receptor comes from a woman aged 25 to 39 with COVID-19, enrolled during active disease. The CDR3 DNA is TGCGCCAGCAGTGGGTCCCTCGACAGGGGGCTTGACAATGAGCAGTTCTTC. Translating it yields CASSGSLDRGLDNEQFF.